The rows below give T cell receptor beta chains drawn from one sample of a study of T cell repertoires in cytomegalovirus infection. Each CDR3 protein gets one entry after TCRdb re-called the reads with MiXCR. The sample consists of about 260,000 distinct CDR3 sequences, roughly 13% of them appearing once. The sequencing input was PBMCs. The receptors here all came from a human donor in good health (CMV status not recorded). Some clones in this sample may be carry-over from other donors' samples. Both conserved end residues are part of each CDR3. D genes are given only for firm matches. Rows may omit the clone size; those that give it use once, few, many or a size class.

v_call: TRBV7-9; j_call: TRBJ1-2; clone_size: .; d_call: TRBD1; cdr3_nt: TGTGCCAGCAGCTTAGTTTCGAAAGGGAGACAGGGAAACTATGGCTACACCTTC; cdr3_aa: CASSLVSKGRQGNYGYTF
v_call: TRBV2; j_call: TRBJ2-1; clone_size: many; d_call: .; cdr3_nt: TGTGCCAGCAGTGAAGCAGGATACAATGAGCAGTTCTTC; cdr3_aa: CASSEAGYNEQFF
v_call: TRBV2; j_call: TRBJ2-7; clone_size: .; d_call: .; cdr3_nt: TGTGCCAGCAGTGAAGCGTTTGGGCCAGGGGCCTACGAGCAGTACTTC; cdr3_aa: CASSEAFGPGAYEQYF
v_call: TRBV27; j_call: TRBJ2-1; clone_size: .; d_call: TRBD1; cdr3_nt: TGTGCCAGCAGTCCTGACAGGGGAGCCCTCTCCTACAATGAGCAGTTCTTC; cdr3_aa: CASSPDRGALSYNEQFF
v_call: TRBV9; j_call: TRBJ1-4; clone_size: many; d_call: .; cdr3_nt: TGTGCCAGCAGCTCCCGGGCCTACGAACTGTTTTTT; cdr3_aa: CASSSRAYELFF
v_call: TRBV7-7; j_call: TRBJ2-7; clone_size: many; d_call: TRBD1; cdr3_nt: TGTGCCAGCAGCTCCGGGACAGGGCTCTCCGAGCAGTACTTC; cdr3_aa: CASSSGTGLSEQYF
v_call: TRBV7-9; j_call: TRBJ1-4; clone_size: many; d_call: .; cdr3_nt: TGTGCCAGCAGCTCGAACAGGGAGGGCAGGGAAAAACTGTTTTTT; cdr3_aa: CASSSNREGREKLFF
v_call: TRBV6-5; j_call: TRBJ1-1; clone_size: once; d_call: .; cdr3_nt: TGTGCCAGCAGTATATTCGTGGGGAACACTGAAGCTTCCTTT; cdr3_aa: CASSIFVGNTEASF
v_call: TRBV28; j_call: TRBJ1-1; clone_size: .; d_call: .; cdr3_nt: TGTGCCACCCCCTGCAGGGAGGCTTTCTTT; cdr3_aa: CATPCREAFF
v_call: TRBV29-1; j_call: TRBJ2-5; clone_size: many; d_call: .; cdr3_nt: TGCAGCGTCCTAGGGAGAGGTACCCAGTACTTC; cdr3_aa: CSVLGRGTQYF
v_call: TRBV3-1; j_call: TRBJ1-4; clone_size: .; d_call: .; cdr3_nt: TGTGCCAGCAGCCGAAGACCGTCTACTAATGAAAAACTGTTTTTT; cdr3_aa: CASSRRPSTNEKLFF